This is a list of T cell receptor beta chains from one sample in a study of cytomegalovirus exposure and HLA in healthy donors. Sequenced by immunoSEQ multiplex PCR; TCRdb stores in-frame clones only, minus some. The table includes fewer than 200,000 clones, roughly 80% detected once. The sample consisted of PBMCs. These receptors all come from a middle-aged man in good health and CMV-seropositive. The CDR3 runs from the conserved cysteine through the conserved F or W. A D gene is named only where the DNA matches it firmly. Rows give clone size only sometimes, using once, few, many, or a class for an expanded clone.

CDR3nt	CDR3aa	d_gene	abundance	j_gene	v_gene
TGTGCTAGTAGAGACCGACGGAGGGCTAGCGGGGGGAGGGGTTGTGGGTACGAGCAGTACTTC	CASRDRRRASGGRGCGYEQYF	TRBD2	.	TRBJ2-7	TRBV12-5
TGTGCCAGCAGCGTAAGAAGCCGGACTAGCGGGGGGGGTGGACAAGAGACCCAGTACTTC	CASSVRSRTSGGGGQETQYF	TRBD2	.	TRBJ2-5	TRBV9
TGTGCCAGCAGTTTAGGAGATGCAACTAATGAAAAACTGTTTTTT	CASSLGDATNEKLFF	.	.	TRBJ1-4	TRBV28
TGTGCCAGCAGCTTTGGAGGGTTAACCTACGAGCAGTACTTC	CASSFGGLTYEQYF	.	.	TRBJ2-7	TRBV7-6
TGTGCCAGCAGTGAAATGGGACAGGGTGGGGCACCCCTCCACTTT	CASSEMGQGGAPLHF	TRBD1	.	TRBJ1-6	TRBV6-1
TGTGCCAGTAGTCCAATGGCCAACACAGATACGCAGTATTTT	CASSPMANTDTQYF	.	.	TRBJ2-3	TRBV19
TGTGCCAGCAGCGTAGGCGGCTCTAACACTGAAGCTTTCTTT	CASSVGGSNTEAFF	.	.	TRBJ1-1	TRBV9
TGCAGCGTTCGGATGACAGGGTTGTACGATGAAAAACTGTTTTTT	CSVRMTGLYDEKLFF	TRBD1	.	TRBJ1-4	TRBV29-1
TGTGCCTGGAGTGTGACAGTAGAAGCTTTCTTT	CAWSVTVEAFF	.	.	TRBJ1-1	TRBV30
TGTGCCTGGAGTACTAGCGGGGGGAATGAGCAGTTCTTC	CAWSTSGGNEQFF	TRBD2	.	TRBJ2-1	TRBV30
TGTGCCTGGAGTGTTGGGAAGGGGACAGGGGGCGGCTACACCTTC	CAWSVGKGTGGGYTF	TRBD1	.	TRBJ1-2	TRBV30
TGTGCCAGCATTTGGCAGGGTCCATACAATGAGCAGTTCTTC	CASIWQGPYNEQFF	.	.	TRBJ2-1	TRBV28
TGTGCCAGCAGTGACCCCTGGCAGGGGCGTAATGAAAAACTGTTTTTT	CASSDPWQGRNEKLFF	.	few	TRBJ1-4	TRBV6-4
TGTGCCAGTATTAAGGGGGTCGGGACTGAAGCTTTCTTT	CASIKGVGTEAFF	.	few	TRBJ1-1	TRBV19
TGTGCCAGCAGCGTAGCTCTGACTACAAATGAGCAGTTCTTC	CASSVALTTNEQFF	.	.	TRBJ2-1	TRBV9
TGTGCCAGTAGTAGCGGGGAATACAATGAGCAGTTCTTC	CASSSGEYNEQFF	.	.	TRBJ2-1	TRBV19
TGTGCCAGCAGCCCTGGCCTAGCATCTCACCGGGAGCTGTTTTTT	CASSPGLASHRELFF	.	.	TRBJ2-2	TRBV5-4
TGTGCCATCAGATCCGGGACAGCGGTCTACGAGCAGTACTTC	CAIRSGTAVYEQYF	TRBD1	.	TRBJ2-7	TRBV10-3
TGCGCCAGCAGCTTGGGACGGGGGGCTCCTGAAGCTTTCTTT	CASSLGRGAPEAFF	.	once	TRBJ1-1	TRBV5-1
TGCGCCAGCAGCCAAGAAGTAAAAACAGGGGTCACCAACTATGGCTACACCTTC	CASSQEVKTGVTNYGYTF	TRBD1	.	TRBJ1-2	TRBV4-3
TGTGCCAGCAGCCCCACCCCCTCCGGTCAGCCCCAGCATTTT	CASSPTPSGQPQHF	.	once	TRBJ1-5	TRBV14
TGTGCCAGCACGCCGGGGACAGACATTGAAGCTTTCTTT	CASTPGTDIEAFF	TRBD1	once	TRBJ1-1	TRBV7-8
TGTGCCAGCAGCCCTAGGCCGGGACAGACCTACGAGCAGTACTTC	CASSPRPGQTYEQYF	TRBD1	.	TRBJ2-7	TRBV6-7
TGTGCCAGCAGCCCCGGGGAGGGGACCGAAAAACTGTTTTTT	CASSPGEGTEKLFF	.	.	TRBJ1-4	TRBV5-4
TGCGCCAGCAGCTTAGGTGTAGGGGGCTACGAGCAGTACTTC	CASSLGVGGYEQYF	.	.	TRBJ2-7	TRBV5-1
TGTGCCAGCAGCTTACTCCGCGGGAGTAACACCGGGGAGCTGTTTTTT	CASSLLRGSNTGELFF	TRBD2	once	TRBJ2-2	TRBV11-2
TGCGCCAGCAGCCAACTCCGACAGGGAGGCGGCACTGAAGCTTTCTTT	CASSQLRQGGGTEAFF	TRBD1	.	TRBJ1-1	TRBV4-3
TGCGCCAGCAGCCAAGATAGGTCAGGGGATGGCTACACCTTC	CASSQDRSGDGYTF	.	few	TRBJ1-2	TRBV4-1
TGCGCCAGCAGCTCCGGGACAGTAGGAGGAAACACCATATATTTT	CASSSGTVGGNTIYF	TRBD1	.	TRBJ1-3	TRBV5-1
TGTGCCAGCAACGGACAGGGCTATCAGCCCCAGCATTTT	CASNGQGYQPQHF	TRBD1	once	TRBJ1-5	TRBV2
TGTGCCATCAGTCGACAAACGAACACTGAAGCTTTCTTT	CAISRQTNTEAFF	.	.	TRBJ1-1	TRBV10-3
TGTGCCAGCAGCGTTAGCGGGAGGTCCTACAATGAGCAGTTCTTC	CASSVSGRSYNEQFF	TRBD2	.	TRBJ2-1	TRBV7-2
TGTGCCAGCAGTAAATCAACTTATGCCGGGACAGGGGTTACTGAAGCTTTCTTT	CASSKSTYAGTGVTEAFF	TRBD1	.	TRBJ1-1	TRBV6-4
TGTGCCATCGGTGGAGCGGGAGGCGGTACAGATACGCAGTATTTT	CAIGGAGGGTDTQYF	TRBD2	.	TRBJ2-3	TRBV10-3
TGTGCCAGCAGTGGAAGAGGTGAGCGGGTAGTCTCTGGCTACACCTTC	CASSGRGERVVSGYTF	.	.	TRBJ1-2	TRBV6-1
TGTGCCATCAGTAAAACAGGGAACACTGAAGCTTTCTTT	CAISKTGNTEAFF	.	.	TRBJ1-1	TRBV10-3
TGTGCCAGCAGCTTAGACTGGGCTAGCGGGAGGAGGTCCTACGAGCAGTACTTC	CASSLDWASGRRSYEQYF	TRBD2	once	TRBJ2-7	TRBV11-1
TGTGCCAGCAGTCCTACCTATGGCTACACCTTC	CASSPTYGYTF	.	.	TRBJ1-2	TRBV6-5
TGTGCCAGCTCACCACGTCGGCCGGGAGAGAGCTCCTACGAGCAGTACTTC	CASSPRRPGESSYEQYF	.	.	TRBJ2-7	TRBV18
TGTGCCAGCAGCTTACCAGGGGGGCATTATACTGAAGCTTTCTTT	CASSLPGGHYTEAFF	TRBD1	.	TRBJ1-1	TRBV11-2
TGCGCCAGCAGCCCCGGGACTAGCGGCCTCCATGAGCAGTTCTTC	CASSPGTSGLHEQFF	TRBD2	.	TRBJ2-1	TRBV5-1
TGTGCCAGCAGCTTGGGGGGAGCGGGGGGGCCTCCCTACAATGAGCAGTTCTTC	CASSLGGAGGPPYNEQFF	TRBD2	.	TRBJ2-1	TRBV5-4
TGTGCCAGCAGTGCGAGACCTAGCGGTGGGGAGCAGTACTTC	CASSARPSGGEQYF	TRBD2	.	TRBJ2-7	TRBV6-1
TGTGCCAGCAGCCCCTACAGAACCGGGGAGCTGTTTTTT	CASSPYRTGELFF	.	.	TRBJ2-2	TRBV28
TGTGCCAGCAGCTTGGGACAGGGGGCTGAAAAACTGTTTTTT	CASSLGQGAEKLFF	TRBD1	.	TRBJ1-4	TRBV6-1
TGTGCCAGTAGTCCCCGGGGGACTAGCGGGATCTACGAGCAGTACTTC	CASSPRGTSGIYEQYF	TRBD2	.	TRBJ2-7	TRBV19